This passage covers 32 T cell receptor beta chains from one sample sequenced in a study of cytomegalovirus exposure and HLA in healthy donors. The protocol was immunoSEQ multiplex PCR, while the TCRdb copy is restricted to in-frame clones and leaves out a portion. The sample holds around 230,000 clones, 75% to 90% seen once. Sequencing input: PBMCs. These receptors were obtained from a woman aged 30 to 39 in good health and CMV-seropositive.

This chain joins TRBV4-1 and TRBJ2-1, with TRBD2 as a possible D gene (6 bases). Per the germline V gene, CDR1 is MGHRA and CDR2 is YSYEKL. This CDR3 is built from 20 residues. Trimming left V 0 bases short and J 2 bases short, with 23 bases between. The CDR3 loop reads CASSQEGSGALGSAYNEQFF. The CDR3 nucleotides read TGCGCCAGCAGCCAAGAAGGGTCGGGAGCTCTCGGAAGCGCCTACAATGAGCAGTTCTTC.

The rearrangement uses TRBV6-6 and TRBJ1-5; unclear D gene. This CDR3 has 15 residues. V was cut by 2 bases and J by 2 bases, with 10 bases left in between. Per the germline V gene, CDR1 is MNHNY and CDR2 is SVGAGI (reference sequence). The CDR3 is CASSYTGAGNQPQHF. The CDR3 DNA sequence: TGTGCCAGCAGTTACACCGGTGCGGGCAATCAGCCCCAGCATTTT.

The rearrangement links TRBV6-1 to TRBJ2-3; 9 bases line up with TRBD1. Germline V gene data show CDR1 as MNHNS and CDR2 as SASEGT. The CDR3 is 13 residues long. The V gene end was trimmed by 11 bases and the J gene end by 1 base; junction bases not matched to a gene: 4. The CDR3 nucleotides are TGTGCCGGCCGGGACAGGGGCACAGATACGCAGTATTTT. It encodes CAGRDRGTDTQYF.

This chain joins TRBV15 and TRBJ1-5; D is unclear. Germline assignment: CDR1 LNHNV and CDR2 YYDKDF (reference sequence). This CDR3 comprises 16 residues. The V end was cut by 1 base, the J end by 0 bases, with 10 bases between. CDR3 sequence reads: CATSRGGVYSNQPQHF. DNA for the CDR3: TGTGCCACCAGCAGAGGCGGGGTCTATAGCAATCAGCCCCAGCATTTT.

This chain connects TRBV14 to TRBJ1-2; D is undetermined. The length of the CDR3 is 16 residues. V lost 0 bases and J lost 3, with 14 bases in between. The germline V gene encodes CDR1 SGHDN and CDR2 FVKESK. In DNA form, the CDR3 reads TGTGCCAGCAGCCAAGATCAGGCTCAAAGATACTATGGCTACACCTTC. It translates to CASSQDQAQRYYGYTF. Looking up the rest from reference TRBV14 and TRBJ1-2 gives the full variable domain: EAGVTQFPSHSVIEKGQTVTLRCDPISGHDNLYWYRRVMGKEIKFLLHFVKESKQDESGMPNNRFLAERTGGTYSTLKVQPAELEDSGVYFCASSQDQAQRYYGYTFGSGTRLTVV.

The gene calls are TRBV29-1 and TRBJ1-3; 8 bases are shared with TRBD1. Germline CDR1 reads SQVTM; CDR2 reads ANQGSEA. V lost 7 bases, J lost 5 bases, and 7 bases stayed unmatched. There are 13 residues in the CDR3. The CDR3: CSARGQARNTIYF. The CDR3 nucleotides are TGCAGCGCGAGGGGACAGGCGAGAAACACCATATATTTT. The full variable domain, completed using reference TRBV29-1 and TRBJ1-3, is SAVISQKPSRDICQRGTSLTIQCQVDSQVTMMFWYRQQPGQSLTLIATANQGSEATYESGFVIDKFPISRPNLTFSTLTVSNMSPEDSSIYLCSARGQARNTIYFGEGSWLTVV.

This clone was counted only a few times. Other DNA sequences in the sample encode the same CDR3. This rearrangement joins TRBV18 to TRBJ2-7; the match to TRBD2 covers 7 bases. Germline CDR1 reads KGHSH; CDR2 reads LQKENI. CDR3 size: 15 residues. J lost 0 bases, V lost 3 bases, and 5 bases had no gene match. CDR3 in DNA: TGTGCCAGCTCACCGGGCGGGGGAAGCTCCTACGAGCAGTACTTC. Translation: CASSPGGGSSYEQYF.

This clone has only one observation. The chain uses TRBV4-1 and TRBJ2-5; TRBD2 matches 7 bases. After removal of 2 bases from V and 3 bases from J, the junction contained 6 bases not matched to a gene. The CDR3 sequence is 15 residues long. Germline CDR1 is MGHRA and CDR2 is YSYEKL. CDR3 DNA sequence: TGCGCCAGCAGCCAAATGCTAAGCGGGAAAGAGACCCAGTACTTC. This sequence encodes CASSQMLSGKETQYF.

This clone showed up just a few times. V is TRBV19 and J is TRBJ1-2; D is possibly TRBD1 (6 bases). Germline CDR1 is LNHDA and CDR2 is SQIVND (reference sequence). The CDR3 has 15 amino acids. Trimming pared 4 bases from V and 6 bases from J, leaving 18 bases between. Here the CDR3 DNA reads TGTGCCAGTAGTACTACAGGGTCGGCTGGGGATGGCTACACCTTC. It translates to CASSTTGSAGDGYTF.

The rearrangement links TRBV30 to TRBJ1-5; 7 bases match TRBD1. The CDR3 covers 15 residues. The V segment lost 5 bases and the J segment 4 bases; nucleotides outside the gene matches: 11. Germline values: CDR1 GTSNPN, CDR2 SVGIG (reference sequence). The CDR3 sequence: CAWVHPTGNNQPQHF. The DNA of the CDR3 is TGTGCCTGGGTTCATCCGACAGGGAATAATCAGCCCCAGCATTTT.

The rearrangement joins TRBV29-1 to TRBJ2-3; the D gene is possibly TRBD2 (6 bases). CDR3 length equals 13 residues. Trimming stripped 4 bases from V and 0 bases from J, with 8 bases between. Germline V gene sequence: CDR1 SQVTM, CDR2 ANQGSEA. The CDR3 sequence is CSVGSGSTDTQYF. Written as DNA, the CDR3 is TGCAGCGTTGGCAGCGGGAGCACAGATACGCAGTATTTT.

V is TRBV27 and J is TRBJ2-2, with a weak D call TRBD1 (5 bases). The CDR3 is 16 amino acids. V shed 3 bases and J shed 6 bases, with 17 bases lying between them. Germline assignment: CDR1 MNHEY and CDR2 SMNVEV (reference sequence). The CDR3 region is CASSFRVPVYAGELFF. The CDR3 coding sequence is TGTGCCAGCAGTTTCAGGGTCCCTGTGTACGCCGGGGAGCTGTTTTTT.

The V call is TRBV27, the J call TRBJ2-1; 12 bases match TRBD1. CDR3 length: 15 residues. The junction had 5 bases not matched to a gene; V was cut back by 5 bases and J by 6 bases. Per germline, CDR1 MNHEY and CDR2 SMNVEV (reference sequence). The CDR3 bases are TGTGCCAGCAGTAATTCGGGACAGGGGGCCAATGAGCAGTTCTTC. Protein product: CASSNSGQGANEQFF.

This clone was picked up one time. The rearrangement joins TRBV4-1 to TRBJ2-1; possible D gene TRBD1, 5 bases. Germline CDR1 reads MGHRA; CDR2 reads YSYEKL. V dropped 0 bases and J dropped 10 bases, with 13 bases sitting between them. This CDR3 is built from 14 residues. Here the CDR3 DNA reads TGCGCCAGCAGCCAAGAGGGGTCAGGGCGGGAGCAGTTCTTC. Its protein product is CASSQEGSGREQFF.

The V call is TRBV4-1, the J call TRBJ1-4; the D gene is possibly TRBD1 (5 bases). V lost 1 base, J lost 13 bases, and 19 bases lay in between. The CDR3 covers 15 residues. Germline values: CDR1 MGHRA, CDR2 YSYEKL. CDR3 in DNA: TGCGCCAGCAGCCAAGGGGACCGGGACTTCGAACGACTGTTTTTT. This codes for CASSQGDRDFERLFF.

J is TRBJ2-1 and V is TRBV28; 7 nucleotides line up with TRBD2. Unmatched junction bases numbered 12, after V lost 5 bases and J lost 5 bases. Germline CDR1 and CDR2: MDHEN and SYDVKM. The CDR3 consists of 16 residues. The CDR3, as DNA: TGTGCCAGCAGTCGCCAACCGGGACTACAAGACAATGAGCAGTTCTTC. The encoded protein is CASSRQPGLQDNEQFF. Full variable domain (missing parts from reference TRBV28 and TRBJ2-1): DVKVTQSSRYLVKRTGEKVFLECVQDMDHENMFWYRQDPGLGLRLIYFSYDVKMKEKGDIPEGYSVSREKKERFSLILESASTNQTSMYLCASSRQPGLQDNEQFFGPGTRLTVL.

The chain has TRBV13 and TRBJ2-7, with D possibly being TRBD1 (7 bases). Germline V CDR1 and CDR2: PRHDT, FYEKMQ (reference sequence). The CDR3 spans 16 residues. Trimming removed 3 bases at V and 1 base at J, with 16 bases between. CDR3 sequence (DNA): TGTGCCAGCAGCTTGGGCGCGGGACAGTTATCCTACGAGCAGTACTTC. The encoded protein is CASSLGAGQLSYEQYF.

The rearrangement links TRBV7-3 to TRBJ2-3, with TRBD2 identical over 11 bases. CDR1 SGHTA and CDR2 FQGTGA come from the germline V gene. V gave up 1 base and J gave up 2 bases; unmatched junction bases: 8. The length of the CDR3 is 18 residues. The CDR3 nucleotides read TGTGCCAGCAGCTTAAAAGGGCTAGCGGGGGGAAACACAGATACGCAGTATTTT. Amino acid sequence: CASSLKGLAGGNTDTQYF. The full variable domain, rest sourced from reference TRBV7-3 and TRBJ2-3, is GAGVSQTPSNKVTEKGKYVELRCDPISGHTALYWYRQSLGQGPEFLIYFQGTGAADDSGLPNDRFFAVRPEGSVSTLKIQRTERGDSAVYLCASSLKGLAGGNTDTQYFGPGTRLTVL.

The chain joins TRBV5-4 to TRBJ1-4, with 12 positions matching TRBD1. The V gene end was trimmed by 2 bases and the J gene end by 6 bases; junction bases not matched to a gene: 11. CDR1 is SGHNT and CDR2 is YYREEE in the germline V gene (reference sequence). This CDR3 spans 18 amino acids. CDR3 nucleotides: TGTGCCAGCAGCTTAGGGGGGACAGGGGGCCGCCGGGATGAAAAACTGTTTTTT. It codes for CASSLGGTGGRRDEKLFF.

The chain links TRBV28 to TRBJ1-5, with a tentative D call TRBD1 (5 bases). Germline lookup yields CDR1 MDHEN and CDR2 SYDVKM. The V end was cut by 6 bases, the J end by 0 bases, with 12 bases between. The CDR3 sequence is 15 residues long. The chain's CDR3 is CASRTTAYSNQPQHF. In DNA, the CDR3 is TGTGCCAGCAGAACGACAGCCTATAGCAATCAGCCCCAGCATTTT.

In this sample, this clone turned up once. The gene calls are TRBV11-3 and TRBJ2-5, with D perhaps matching TRBD2 (6 bases). Germline CDR1 and CDR2: SGHNT and YENEEA. The V end lost 5 bases, the J end lost 4 bases, and 20 bases lay between the germline ends. The CDR3 is made up of 16 amino acids. The chain's CDR3 is CASSQKETSLRETQYF. Written as DNA, the CDR3 is TGTGCCAGCAGCCAAAAGGAGACTAGTCTGAGAGAGACCCAGTACTTC.

The CDR3 DNA reads TGTGCCAGCACCTCCGGGACAGGGGAAGTTAAGAGCTATCAGCCCCAGCATTTT. Translated: CASTSGTGEVKSYQPQHF. The chain couples TRBV6-4 to TRBJ1-5, with 10 bases fitting TRBD1. The CDR3 is made up of 18 amino acids. V shed 7 bases and J 5 bases; nucleotides not matched to a gene: 17. Germline CDR1 reads MRHNA; CDR2 reads SNTAGT.

The rearrangement uses TRBV29-1 and TRBJ2-4, with 8 nucleotides matching TRBD2. The CDR3 consists of 13 residues. Germline assignment: CDR1 SQVTM and CDR2 ANQGSEA. The V segment lost 7 bases and the J segment 7 bases; nucleotides outside the gene matches: 9. The CDR3 is CSGLAGWKNIQYF. The CDR3 DNA reads TGCAGCGGTTTAGCGGGATGGAAGAACATTCAGTACTTC. Combining the CDR3 with reference TRBV29-1 and TRBJ2-4 gives the whole variable domain SAVISQKPSRDICQRGTSLTIQCQVDSQVTMMFWYRQQPGQSLTLIATANQGSEATYESGFVIDKFPISRPNLTFSTLTVSNMSPEDSSIYLCSGLAGWKNIQYFGAGTRLSVL.

The chain has TRBV7-9 and TRBJ2-7; TRBD1 is a possible D gene (6 bases). Germline lookup yields CDR1 SEHNR and CDR2 FQNEAQ (reference sequence). The CDR3 spans 12 residues. V was trimmed by 4 bases and J by 3 bases, leaving 7 bases between them. The CDR3 loop is CASSWDIYEQYF. The CDR3 bases are TGTGCCAGCAGCTGGGACATCTACGAGCAGTACTTC.

This chain joins TRBV4-1 and TRBJ2-3; the D gene is possibly TRBD1 (6 bases). This CDR3 has 16 residues. Germline-derived CDR1 and CDR2 are MGHRA and YSYEKL. Trimming cost V 2 bases and J 3 bases, with 15 bases left between them. CDR3 sequence: CASSQKQGRVTDTQYF. The CDR3 DNA reads as TGCGCCAGCAGCCAAAAACAGGGTAGAGTTACAGATACGCAGTATTTT.

The CDR3 sequence is CASHRGPEEKLFF. The CDR3 coding sequence is TGTGCCAGCCACAGGGGGCCCGAGGAAAAACTGTTTTTT. This sequence joins TRBV25-1 and TRBJ1-4, with TRBD1 matching over 9 bases. Losses at the gene ends were 8 bases for V and 8 bases for J; bases not matched to a gene: 6. The germline CDR1 and CDR2 sequences are MGHDK and SYGVNS. The CDR3 sequence is 13 residues long.

The chain carries TRBV19 and TRBJ1-1, with D hard to call. The CDR3 consists of 11 residues. Germline values: CDR1 LNHDA, CDR2 SQIVND (reference sequence). The V gene lost 10 bases and the J gene lost 5 bases, with 11 bases spanning the gap. CDR3 coding DNA: TGTGCCACCGACCGAGGAACTGAAGCTTTCTTT. Its protein is CATDRGTEAFF.

V usage is TRBV11-1 and J usage is TRBJ2-5; D may be TRBD2 (5 bases). This CDR3 is 13 amino acids long. The V and J ends lost 1 base and 5 bases respectively, with 8 bases between them. CDR1 SGHAT and CDR2 FQDESV come from the germline V gene (reference sequence). CDR3 sequence (DNA): TGTGCCAGCAGCTTAGGGGAGAGGGAGACCCAGTACTTC. Its protein product is CASSLGERETQYF.

The CDR3 nucleotides read TGTGCCAGCAGTGAGGTGGCAGGGGGAGACTATGGCTACACCTTC. It codes for CASSEVAGGDYGYTF. The chain employs TRBV2 and TRBJ1-2, with 7 bases that match TRBD1. The CDR3 is made up of 15 amino acids. Germline V lookup: CDR1 SNHLY, CDR2 FYNNEI. Losses at the gene ends were 3 bases for V and 3 bases for J; bases not matched to a gene: 7.

This clone showed up just once. The chain links TRBV18 to TRBJ2-7, with 7 bases matching TRBD1. Germline V gene sequence: CDR1 KGHSH, CDR2 LQKENI. V lost 0 bases and J lost 3; bases outside the gene matches: 8. The CDR3 has 16 amino acids. CDR3 nucleotide sequence: TGTGCCAGCTCACCACCGATTCCGACAGGGCTCTACGAGCAGTACTTC. This codes for CASSPPIPTGLYEQYF.

This chain connects TRBV15 to TRBJ2-7; D is perhaps TRBD1 (6 bases). From germline, CDR1 is LNHNV and CDR2 YYDKDF (reference sequence). The V and J ends lost 2 bases and 1 base respectively, with 12 bases between them. The CDR3 contains 15 residues. CDR3 coding DNA: TGTGCCACCAGCAGAAAGGGGGTCGGGTCCTACGAGCAGTACTTC. Translated, it gives CATSRKGVGSYEQYF.

This clone was observed a single time. The chain is built from TRBV27 and TRBJ2-2; 8 bases agree with TRBD1. V lost 3 bases to trimming and J lost 7 bases; unmatched junction nucleotides: 7. The CDR3 is 15 amino acids. Germline lookup yields CDR1 MNHEY and CDR2 SMNVEV (reference sequence). The CDR3 DNA reads as TGTGCCAGCAGTTTTGGGCAGGGGGCGGACGGGGAGCTGTTTTTT. Amino acids: CASSFGQGADGELFF.